One sample yielded the 11 T cell receptor beta chains listed below, sequenced in a study of chemoradiotherapy in HPV16-positive cancers. Produced via immunoSEQ multiplex PCR; TCRdb's table is partial and in-frame only. The table lists 9,500 to 13,000 clones, approximately 90% of them singletons, with less than 2% in the top ten. Source: blood, taken from a patient who underwent chemoradiotherapy. These receptors were obtained from a human donor with HPV-associated anogenital cancer.

The chain links TRBV19 to TRBJ2-2; no firm D call. Germline loops: CDR1 LNHDA, CDR2 SQIVND (reference sequence). CDR3 length: 14 amino acids. Deletions cut 2 bases from V and 8 bases from J, with 12 bases between. The CDR3 reads CASSINPVRGELFF. DNA for the CDR3: TGTGCCAGTAGTATAAACCCTGTGAGAGGGGAGCTGTTTTTT.

In this sample, this clone turned up a few times. V usage is TRBV6-5 and J usage is TRBJ2-1, with 10 positions matching TRBD1. There are 13 residues in the CDR3. Germline CDR1 and CDR2: MNHEY and SVGAGI. With V trimmed by 5 bases and J by 16 bases, 11 bases remained unmatched. This chain's CDR3 is CASSAAGTGALFF. As DNA, the CDR3 is TGTGCCAGCAGTGCTGCCGGGACAGGGGCCCTATTCTTC.

This clone occurred once. The chain recombines TRBV6-6 with TRBJ1-5; 11 bases are shared with TRBD1. The length of the CDR3 is 15 residues. Looked up from germline, CDR1 is MNHNY and CDR2 is SVGAGI (reference sequence). Trimming cost V 0 bases and J 10 bases; bases outside gene matches: 5. CDR3 protein: CASSYSGQGATPQHF. The CDR3 coding sequence is TGTGCCAGCAGTTACTCCGGACAGGGGGCAACTCCCCAGCATTTT.

The chain has TRBV19 and TRBJ1-6; D not certain. Germline CDR1 reads LNHDA; CDR2 reads SQIVND (reference sequence). Trimming removed 6 bases from V and 7 bases from J, with 16 bases in between. CDR3 length: 15 amino acids. For the CDR3, the DNA is TGTGCCAGTAGGCCTAGGGCGGAATCCAATTCACCCCTCCACTTT. Translated: CASRPRAESNSPLHF.

The chain uses TRBV7-9 and TRBJ1-2; 7 bases fit TRBD1. The germline V gene encodes CDR1 SEHNR and CDR2 FQNEAQ (reference sequence). V lost 1 base, J lost 3 bases, and 5 bases stayed unmatched. This CDR3 has 15 amino acids. The CDR3 nucleotides are TGTGCCAGCAGCTTAGGACAGGGACACTACTATGGCTACACCTTC. Translating it yields CASSLGQGHYYGYTF.

The chain employs TRBV27 and TRBJ2-2; no firm D call. This CDR3 comprises 12 residues. CDR1 and CDR2 from the germline V gene are MNHEY and SMNVEV (reference sequence). V dropped 3 bases and J dropped 2 bases, with 1 base sitting between them. The CDR3 nucleotides read TGTGCCAGCAGTTTCAACACCGGGGAGCTGTTTTTT. This sequence encodes CASSFNTGELFF.

This chain connects TRBV29-1 to TRBJ1-5; tentatively, D is TRBD1 (5 bases). The germline V gene encodes CDR1 SQVTM and CDR2 ANQGSEA. The CDR3 loop spans 14 amino acids. Trimming cost V 4 bases and J 0 bases, with 10 bases left between them. CDR3 protein: CSVAGTPSNQPQHF. In DNA, the CDR3 is TGCAGCGTTGCCGGGACGCCTAGCAATCAGCCCCAGCATTTT.

The V gene is TRBV27, the J gene TRBJ1-6; D is unclear. V lost 2 bases and J lost 0, with 17 bases in between. Germline lookup yields CDR1 MNHEY and CDR2 SMNVEV (reference sequence). The CDR3 is made up of 19 amino acids. The CDR3 is CASSLSGPPLSSYNSPLHF. The CDR3 nucleotides read TGTGCCAGCAGTTTAAGCGGACCTCCACTTAGCTCCTATAATTCACCCCTCCACTTT.

This clone turned up a few times. The DNA of the CDR3 is TGCGCCAGCAGCCCCCGGGCCTACAATGAGCAGTTCTTC. Translation gives CASSPRAYNEQFF. The chain carries TRBV10-1 and TRBJ2-1; D ambiguous. Germline lookup yields CDR1 WNHNN and CDR2 SYGVQD (reference sequence). This CDR3 is 13 amino acids long. V lost 6 bases to trimming and J lost 2 bases, with 8 bases between them.

The chain links TRBV5-1 to TRBJ1-1, with D possibly TRBD1 on 6 matching bases. CDR3 size: 15 residues. Germline V CDR1 and CDR2: SGHRS, YFSETQ. The germline V and J ends were trimmed by 3 bases and 1 base, with 13 bases remaining between them. Here the CDR3 DNA reads TGCGCCAGCAGCTCAGGGACACCAGCGAACACTGAAGCTTTCTTT. It yields the protein CASSSGTPANTEAFF.

The chain employs TRBV6-1 and TRBJ1-6; possibly TRBD1 for D (5 bases). CDR1 and CDR2 (germline): MNHNS, SASEGT. With 6 bases removed from V and 9 bases from J, the gap between germline ends came to 18 bases. CDR3 size: 15 residues. The CDR3 DNA is TGTGCCAGCAGGGATGCGGGCGCGGGACGTTCACCCCTCCACTTT. Residues: CASRDAGAGRSPLHF.